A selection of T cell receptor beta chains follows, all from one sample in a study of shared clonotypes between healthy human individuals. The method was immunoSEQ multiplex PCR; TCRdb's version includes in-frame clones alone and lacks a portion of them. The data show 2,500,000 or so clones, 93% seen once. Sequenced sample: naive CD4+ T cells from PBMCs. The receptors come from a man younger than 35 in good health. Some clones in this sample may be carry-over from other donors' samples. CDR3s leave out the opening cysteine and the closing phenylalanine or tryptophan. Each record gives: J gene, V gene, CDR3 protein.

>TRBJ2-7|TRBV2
ASSVAGIGYEQY
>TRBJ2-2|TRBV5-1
ASSSIPGLAGGNTGELF
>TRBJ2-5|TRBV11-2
ASRSLGAVETQY
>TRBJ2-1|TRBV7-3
ASSHPNNEQF
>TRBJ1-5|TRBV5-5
ASSWAGSNQPQH
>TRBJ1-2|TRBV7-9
ASSRTGTGDVYGYT
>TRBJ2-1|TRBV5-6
ASSLGPYVSYNEQF
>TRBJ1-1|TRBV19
ASSILGLVAF
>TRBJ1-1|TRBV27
AGESLGVLAEAF
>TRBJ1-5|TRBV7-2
ASSLGQGGQPQH
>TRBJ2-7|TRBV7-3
ASSPRERSSEQY
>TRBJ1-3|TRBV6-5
ASTSIGTDGNTIY
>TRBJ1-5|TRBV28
ASSFSRVSNQPQH
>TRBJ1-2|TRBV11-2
ASSARGYGYT
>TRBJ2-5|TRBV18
ASSPSTRTGRGETQY
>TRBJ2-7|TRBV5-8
ASSLSGGGYEQY
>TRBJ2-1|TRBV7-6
ASSPRLDVVYEQF
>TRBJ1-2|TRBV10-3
AISGGGRNYGYT
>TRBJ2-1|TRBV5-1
ASVGTSGNNEQF
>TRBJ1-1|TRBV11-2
ASSLGTGPSEAF
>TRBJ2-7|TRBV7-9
ASADEAYEQY
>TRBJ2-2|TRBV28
ASSARTSGRANTGELF
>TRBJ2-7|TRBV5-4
ASSLGRYEQY
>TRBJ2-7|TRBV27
ASSLQASGRSYEQY
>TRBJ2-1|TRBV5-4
AGSSTSGSSHEQF